Below, 14 T cell receptor beta chains from the same sample are listed, as sequenced in a study of CD8 T cells in ankylosing spondylitis. TCRdb used MiXCR to reprocess the 5' RACE reads, holding one entry per CDR3 protein. The sample carries roughly 180,000 distinct CDR3 sequences, approximately 9% recorded once. The specimen sequenced was blood, either unsorted or a sorted T cell fraction (not recorded which). These receptors all come from a female donor with ankylosing spondylitis or in good health (not recorded which).

In this sample, this clonotype turned up a few times. This chain links TRBV7-9 with TRBJ2-1, with TRBD2 as a possible D gene (5 bases). With 6 bases removed from V and 7 bases from J, the gap between germline ends came to 10 bases. The CDR3 has 12 amino acids. Looked up from germline, CDR1 is SEHNR and CDR2 is FQNEAQ (reference sequence). CDR3 nucleotides: TGTGCCAGCAGAGTCGGCGGGAATGAGCAGTTCTTC. Its protein is CASRVGGNEQFF.

The chain joins TRBV14 to TRBJ1-1; no clear D gene. Looked up from germline, CDR1 is SGHDN and CDR2 is FVKESK. This CDR3 has 15 residues. V lost 0 bases and J 0 bases, leaving 8 bases between the germline ends. The CDR3 loop reads CASSQDYGMNTEAFF. The CDR3 DNA reads as TGTGCCAGCAGCCAAGATTACGGTATGAACACTGAAGCTTTCTTT.

The J gene is TRBJ2-3, the V gene TRBV7-9; no clear D. There are 15 residues in the CDR3. Germline CDR1 reads SEHNR; CDR2 reads FQNEAQ (reference sequence). Trimming cost V 1 base and J 2 bases, with 10 bases left between them. This chain's CDR3 is CASSLGPGPTDTQYF. CDR3 in DNA: TGTGCCAGCAGCTTAGGGCCGGGTCCCACAGATACGCAGTATTTT.

The chain uses TRBV6-1 and TRBJ2-7; D call uncertain. CDR1 and CDR2 from the germline V gene are MNHNS and SASEGT. V lost 6 bases and J 3 bases, leaving 15 bases between the germline ends. The CDR3 totals 14 residues. In nucleotides, the CDR3 is TGTGCCAGCAGCCAGAATGGGTATGGCTACGAGCAGTACTTC. Translating gives CASSQNGYGYEQYF.

The chain combines TRBV15 with TRBJ1-6; D uncertain. CDR1 LNHNV and CDR2 YYDKDF come from the germline V gene (reference sequence). V was cut by 4 bases and J by 4 bases, with 8 bases left in between. The CDR3 loop spans 14 amino acids. The CDR3 DNA sequence: TGTGCCACCAGCACCGCTCGTTATAATTCACCCCTCCACTTT. Protein: CATSTARYNSPLHF.

This clonotype has just a few counts. This chain uses TRBV7-6 with TRBJ2-5; TRBD1 might be the D (5 bases). CDR1 is SGHVS, CDR2 FNYEAQ, per germline. The CDR3 runs to 15 residues. Between the trimmed V and J ends, which lost 0 bases and 5 bases, there was a span of 13 bases. The CDR3 reads CASSLAARVAETQYF. For the CDR3, the DNA is TGTGCCAGCAGCTTAGCGGCCAGGGTTGCGGAGACCCAGTACTTC.

This clonotype was recorded at least ten times. The V and J genes are TRBV12-3 or TRBV12-4 and TRBJ1-5, with 10 bases aligning to TRBD1. Losses at the gene ends were 4 bases for V and 3 bases for J; bases not matched to a gene: 9. The CDR3 sequence is 17 residues long. Written as DNA, the CDR3 is TGTGCCAGCAGTTCCTCAAGACAGGGGGCTTACAATCAGCCCCAGCATTTT. This codes for CASSSSRQGAYNQPQHF.

This clonotype showed up many times. The rearrangement uses TRBV7-2 and TRBJ1-1, with a tentative D call TRBD1 (6 bases). V was trimmed by 5 bases and J by 5 bases, leaving 15 bases between them. This CDR3 contains 14 residues. Germline V gene lookup returns CDR1 SGHTA and CDR2 FQGNSA. CDR3 loop: CASSLTGGGTEAFF. The CDR3 DNA reads TGTGCCAGCAGCCTGACAGGAGGAGGGACTGAAGCTTTCTTT. Filled out from reference TRBV7-2 and TRBJ1-1, the complete variable domain reads GAGVSQSPSNKVTEKGKDVELRCDPISGHTALYWYRQSLGQGLEFLIYFQGNSAPDKSGLPSDRFSAERTGGSVSTLTIQRTQQEDSAVYLCASSLTGGGTEAFFGQGTRLTVV.

This sequence joins TRBV29-1 and TRBJ2-2; D possibly corresponds to TRBD1 (6 bases). Trimming took 6 bases from V and 5 from J, leaving 16 bases between them. CDR1 is SQVTM, CDR2 ANQGSEA, per germline. CDR3 length equals 14 residues. The CDR3 spells CSVPGHQKTGELFF. The DNA for the CDR3 is TGCAGCGTCCCGGGACACCAGAAAACCGGGGAGCTGTTTTTT.

This clonotype occurred many times. The rearrangement uses TRBV2 and TRBJ2-7, with D perhaps matching TRBD2 (6 bases). Germline V lookup: CDR1 SNHLY, CDR2 FYNNEI. The CDR3 extends over 17 amino acids. V lost 1 base and J 0 bases, leaving 16 bases between the germline ends. The CDR3 sequence is CASSEVKVVGGSYEQYF. Written as DNA, the CDR3 is TGTGCCAGCAGTGAAGTGAAGGTCGTCGGGGGCTCCTACGAGCAGTACTTC.

This clonotype occurred many times. The V and J genes are TRBV29-1 and TRBJ2-7, with 9 nucleotides matching TRBD1. V lost 7 bases to trimming and J lost 2 bases; unmatched junction nucleotides: 3. The CDR3 loop spans 12 amino acids. Germline loops: CDR1 SQVTM, CDR2 ANQGSEA. As DNA, the CDR3 is TGCAGCGGCCGGGACAGGGCCTACGAGCAGTACTTC. This gives the protein CSGRDRAYEQYF.

This clonotype was seen more than once but under ten times. CDR3 residues: CSARHPVNTEAFF. CDR3 DNA: TGCAGTGCTAGACACCCTGTGAACACTGAAGCTTTCTTT. This chain connects TRBV20-1 to TRBJ1-1; D is uncertain. The CDR3 runs 13 residues. The V gene lost 2 bases and the J gene lost 0 bases, with 7 bases spanning the gap. CDR1 is DFQATT, CDR2 SNEGSKA, per germline (reference sequence).

In its sample, this clonotype was seen many times. The CDR3 DNA sequence: TGTGCCACCGCAGTTAATTGGGGGACAGATACGCAGTATTTT. This gives the protein CATAVNWGTDTQYF. This chain joins TRBV6-5 and TRBJ2-3; perhaps D is TRBD1 or TRBD2 (5 bases each). CDR1 MNHEY and CDR2 SVGAGI come from the germline V gene. V lost 10 bases and J lost 3, with 17 bases in between. This CDR3 region has 14 residues.

This clonotype occurred many times. This rearrangement joins TRBV3-1 to TRBJ2-1; unclear D gene. Germline assignment: CDR1 LGHDT and CDR2 YNNKEL (reference sequence). There are 13 residues in the CDR3. The V and J ends lost 3 bases and 4 bases respectively, with 7 bases between them. CDR3: CASSHQRYNEQFF. Written as DNA, the CDR3 is TGTGCCAGCAGCCACCAAAGGTACAATGAGCAGTTCTTC.